Listed here are 5 T cell receptor beta chains from one sample, sequenced in a study of TET2 disruption in CD19-targeted CAR T cells. These receptors lack a known antigen. Repertoires were generated with immunoSEQ multiplex PCR, while TCRdb's copy carries only in-frame clones and drops some. This sample's clone table lists 25,000 or so clones. Treatment defined: autologous CTL019 cells: CD19 CAR with 4-1BB and CD3 zeta domains. The sequenced sample was CD8- CAR+ T cells sorted from cultured blood T cells, obtained for CD19 CAR T cell therapy. Subset defined: CD8-negative CAR-positive T cells from the infusion product. The receptor set was obtained from a man in his 70s with chronic lymphocytic leukemia.

Turning to this clone: The read terminates 3 residues before the CDR3 end, so the remaining end is supplied by the germline J gene. The chain employs TRBV18 and TRBJ2-7; TRBD2 agrees at 9 bases. CDR1 is KGHSH, CDR2 LQKENI, per germline. V shed 8 bases and J 0 bases; nucleotides not matched to a gene: 8. The CDR3 loop spans 15 amino acids. The chain's CDR3 is CASTPAGGPSYEQYF. The sequenced part of the CDR3 DNA is TGTGCCAGCACCCCAGCGGGGGGACCCTCCTACGAG.

In regard to this clone: The junction departs from germline at one end; a sequencing error may be responsible. Read data end 3 residues before the CDR3 end; the end is taken from the germline J gene. This chain links TRBV4-2 with TRBJ2-2, with a possible D match to TRBD1 (5 bases). The CDR3 runs 17 residues. Germline values: CDR1 LGHNA, CDR2 YNFKEQ. The CDR3 loop is CASSQDIRAANTGELFF. The sequenced part of the CDR3 DNA is TGCGCCAGCAGCCAAGATATCAGGGCAGCGAACACCGGGGAG.

Concerning this clone itself: The read terminates 3 residues ahead of where the CDR3 ends, so the germline J gene completes it. V gene TRBV19 combines with J gene TRBJ2-4, with 9 bases aligning to TRBD1. Germline lookup yields CDR1 LNHDA and CDR2 SQIVND (reference sequence). This CDR3 contains 15 residues. CDR3 amino acids: CASKRDRVSNQPQYF. The covered CDR3 bases are TGTGCCAGTAAGAGGGACAGGGTTAGCAATCAGCCT.

To note about this clone: The sequence runs out 3 residues before the end of the CDR3; the remainder is reconstructed from the germline J gene. This chain joins TRBV18 and TRBJ2-4, with 7 nucleotides matching TRBD1. CDR3 length: 13 residues. Looked up from germline, CDR1 is KGHSH and CDR2 is LQKENI. The CDR3: CASSPDRNYGQYF. CDR3 DNA, as far as it was read: TGTGCCAGCTCACCGGACAGGAACTATGGT.

Points on this clone: The junction departs from the called germline gene at one end, perhaps through a read error. The CDR3 is cut off 3 residues early in the read; its end comes from the germline J gene. Distinct nucleotide sequences in the sample also encode this CDR3. The chain combines TRBV6-2 or TRBV6-3 with TRBJ1-2; D gene ambiguous. The CDR3 is 14 residues long. Germline CDR1 is MNHEY and CDR2 is SVGEGT. The CDR3 loop reads CASSDLAGSYGYTF. CDR3 bases read: TGTGCAAGCAGTGACCTTGCAGGAAGCTATGGT.